This TCR beta chain came from a study of T-cell reconstitution after alpha-beta-depleted transplantation in children. During its preparation, the TCRbeta library received unique molecular identifiers. One entry per CDR3 protein results from TCRdb running MiXCR on the PCR reads. Here the sample spans 500,000 to 650,000 distinct CDR3 sequences, 10% to 15% being singletons. The study, taken as a whole, reports: One year post-transplant, T-cell counts and diversity were largely derived from T cells produced anew.

This clonotype was recorded many times. As yet, its antigen is unknown. This clonotype was obtained from a male patient younger than 18 who had a stem cell transplant for acute myeloid leukemia, so the T cells may come from the graft donor. The sequences come from PBMCs, mostly from graft donor cells, collected 360 days after TCRalphabeta/CD19-depleted stem cell transplant.

The CDR3 protein is CASSFELSGSYEQYF. The CDR3 DNA reads as TGTGCCAGCAGCTTTGAATTAAGCGGGAGCTACGAGCAGTACTTC. V usage is TRBV7-9 and J usage is TRBJ2-7; 8 nucleotides agree with TRBD2. Germline loops: CDR1 SEHNR, CDR2 FQNEAQ (reference sequence). This CDR3 has 15 residues. Trimming took 3 bases from V and 3 from J; bases not matched to a gene: 7.